Below, 10 T cell receptor beta chains from the same sample are listed, as sequenced in a study of blood T cells in healthy people across ages (dated by TCRdb to between 2014 and 2016). Receptors were amplified or captured by 5' RACE. Sequencing took place on an Illumina HiSeq 2500. A second roughly 6 to 12 cycle PCR used a sample-barcoded 5' primer and a J-beta primer mix. TCRdb reran the public reads through fastp at Q25 and MiXCR, keeping productive beta chains. One record per CDR3 amino acid sequence lists the most common genes and DNA. The sample profile shows roughly 500,000 distinct CDR3 sequences; approximately 25% of them were found once. Together, the top ten hold approximately 10% of the sample. These data were also reused for a study on T cells of mothers and their children.

The sample taken for sequencing was blood. Every receptor here comes from a boy between 10 and 17 years old in good health.

V and J are TRBV3-1 and TRBJ1-1; 7 bases map to TRBD1. Trimming removed 3 bases from V and 5 bases from J; junction bases left unmatched: 15. The length of the CDR3 is 17 residues. CDR1 and CDR2 from the germline V gene are LGHDT and YNNKEL (reference sequence). CDR3 sequence: CASSHALRQGIGTEAFF. In DNA form, the CDR3 reads TGTGCCAGCAGCCATGCCCTAAGACAGGGAATTGGGACTGAAGCTTTCTTT.

The chain couples TRBV7-2 to TRBJ2-1; the D gene is possibly TRBD2 (6 bases). V was clipped by 5 bases and J by 4 bases, with 15 bases between them. Per germline, CDR1 SGHTA and CDR2 FQGNSA. This CDR3 is built from 15 residues. CDR3 sequence: CASSPTGLGYNEQFF. In DNA form, the CDR3 reads TGTGCCAGCAGCCCGACGGGACTCGGTTACAATGAGCAGTTCTTC.

This clonotype appeared a few times. V gene TRBV7-2 combines with J gene TRBJ2-3, with unresolved D. This CDR3 is 14 amino acids long. V lost 4 bases, J lost 0 bases, and 8 bases lay in between. Per germline, CDR1 SGHTA and CDR2 FQGNSA. Written as DNA, the CDR3 is TGTGCCAGCAGCTCATCAATTAGCACAGATACGCAGTATTTT. The encoded protein is CASSSSISTDTQYF.

The rearrangement joins TRBV4-3 to TRBJ2-5; TRBD2 matches at 8 bases. V dropped 0 bases and J dropped 1; count of bases not matched to a gene: 7. The CDR3 is 17 amino acids. Germline V lookup: CDR1 LGHNA, CDR2 YSLEER. The CDR3 coding sequence is TGCGCCAGCAGCCAAGAAGGATTAGCGGGGTTCCAAGAGACCCAGTACTTC. Residues: CASSQEGLAGFQETQYF.

The CDR3 nucleotides are TGTGCCAGCACCCTGGGAGTGGGGGAAAAACTGTTTTTT. It is translated as CASTLGVGEKLFF. V and J are TRBV28 and TRBJ1-4; D not certain. Trimming stripped 7 bases from V and 8 bases from J, with 14 bases between. Germline assignment: CDR1 MDHEN and CDR2 SYDVKM. The length of the CDR3 is 13 residues.

This clonotype has a handful of counts. CDR3 nucleotide sequence: TGTGCCAGCACAAAAGGGTCTAGCGGGTCCAATGAGCAGTTCTTC. This codes for CASTKGSSGSNEQFF. The J gene is TRBJ2-1, the V gene TRBV27, with TRBD2 matching 8 bases. Germline V gene data show CDR1 as MNHEY and CDR2 as SMNVEV (reference sequence). The length of the CDR3 is 15 residues. V gave up 7 bases and J gave up 6 bases; unmatched junction bases: 11.

This clonotype came up once. The chain has TRBV29-1 and TRBJ2-5; TRBD1 matches at 9 bases. The better agreement between TRBJ2-7 and the DNA end casts doubt on the J call. Germline V gene data show CDR1 as SQVTM and CDR2 as ANQGSEA. This CDR3 comprises 13 residues. The CDR3 loop reads CSVSGTGTYEQYF. DNA for the CDR3: TGCAGCGTAAGCGGGACAGGGACCTACGAGCAGTACTTC.

The chain couples TRBV10-3 to TRBJ2-5; unclear D gene. The closer fit of TRBJ2-7 to the DNA end suggests the J call may be wrong. The CDR3 runs to 14 residues. Germline V CDR1 and CDR2: ENHRY, SYGVKD. Here the CDR3 DNA reads TGTGCCATCAGTTTATTACAGAGGAAAGACGAGCAGTACGTC. Residues: CAISLLQRKDEQYV.

This rearrangement joins TRBV20-1 to TRBJ2-3; TRBD2 aligns across 9 bases. Trimming at V came to 6 bases and at J to 2 bases, leaving 6 bases not matched to a gene. The CDR3 has 14 residues. Germline V gene sequence: CDR1 DFQATT, CDR2 SNEGSKA (reference sequence). The CDR3: CSASGTSHTDTQYF. In DNA form, the CDR3 reads TGCAGTGCCTCCGGGACTAGCCACACAGATACGCAGTATTTT.

The chain recombines TRBV20-1 with TRBJ2-5; D gene uncertain. The end of the DNA aligns better with TRBJ2-7, so the J call may be wrong. The CDR3 has 12 residues. The V gene's germline CDR1 is DFQATT and CDR2 SNEGSKA (reference sequence). The CDR3 nucleotides read TGCAGTGCTAGAGTTAGGGATCTCGAGCAGTACTTC. Translating it yields CSARVRDLEQYF.